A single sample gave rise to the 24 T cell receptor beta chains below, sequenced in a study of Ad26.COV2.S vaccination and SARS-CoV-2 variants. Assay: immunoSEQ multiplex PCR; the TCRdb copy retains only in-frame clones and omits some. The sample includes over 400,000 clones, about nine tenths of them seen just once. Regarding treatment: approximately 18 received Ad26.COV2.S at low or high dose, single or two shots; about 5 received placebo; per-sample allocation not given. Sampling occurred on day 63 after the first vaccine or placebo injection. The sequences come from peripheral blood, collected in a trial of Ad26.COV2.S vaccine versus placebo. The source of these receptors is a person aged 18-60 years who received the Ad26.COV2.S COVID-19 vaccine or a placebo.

The CDR3 nucleotides read TGTGCCAGCAGCGTAGGTGGGCGCCGATCTCTAGACACCGGGGAGCTGTTTTTT. It is translated as CASSVGGRRSLDTGELFF. This sequence joins TRBV9 and TRBJ2-2; no firm D call. This CDR3 contains 18 residues. CDR1 is SGDLS and CDR2 is YYNGEE in the germline V gene. V lost 0 bases and J lost 3, with 18 bases in between.

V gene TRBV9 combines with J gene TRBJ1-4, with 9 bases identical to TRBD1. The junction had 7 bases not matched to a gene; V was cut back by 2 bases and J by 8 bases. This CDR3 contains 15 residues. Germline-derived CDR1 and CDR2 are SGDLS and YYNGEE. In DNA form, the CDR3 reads TGTGCCAGCAGCGTCGACAGGGGGATGGAAGAAAAACTGTTTTTT. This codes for CASSVDRGMEEKLFF.

The CDR3 DNA reads TGTGCCTGGAAGGGACTTGGAAACACCATATATTTT. Encoded protein: CAWKGLGNTIYF. This sequence joins TRBV30 and TRBJ1-3; TRBD1 is a possible D gene (5 bases). The CDR3 runs 12 residues. Germline V gene sequence: CDR1 GTSNPN, CDR2 SVGIG (reference sequence). The V end was cut by 4 bases, the J end by 3 bases, with 7 bases between. Based on the CDR3 plus reference TRBV30 and TRBJ1-3, the full variable domain is SQTIHQWPATLVQPVGSPLSLECTVEGTSNPNLYWYRQAAGRGLQLLFYSVGIGQISSEVPQNLSASRPQDRQFILSSKKLLLSDSGFYLCAWKGLGNTIYFGEGSWLTVV.

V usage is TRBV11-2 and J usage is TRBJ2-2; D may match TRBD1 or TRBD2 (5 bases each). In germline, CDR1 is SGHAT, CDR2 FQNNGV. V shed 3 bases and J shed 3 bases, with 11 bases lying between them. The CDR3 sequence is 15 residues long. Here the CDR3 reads CASSLALGDTGELFF. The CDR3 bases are TGTGCCAGCAGCTTGGCTTTGGGGGACACCGGGGAGCTGTTTTTT.

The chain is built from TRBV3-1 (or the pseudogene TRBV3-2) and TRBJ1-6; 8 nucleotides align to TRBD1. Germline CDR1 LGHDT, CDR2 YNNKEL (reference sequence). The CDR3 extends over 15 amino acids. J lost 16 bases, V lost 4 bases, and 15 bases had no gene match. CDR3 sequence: CASSPLQGAGTDLHF. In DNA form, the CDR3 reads TGTGCCAGCAGCCCACTTCAGGGGGCTGGGACAGATCTCCACTTT.

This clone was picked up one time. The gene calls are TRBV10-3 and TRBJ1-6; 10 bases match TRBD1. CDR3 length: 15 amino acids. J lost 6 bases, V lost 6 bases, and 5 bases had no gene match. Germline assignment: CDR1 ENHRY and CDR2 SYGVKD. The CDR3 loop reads CAISRDRGINSPLHF. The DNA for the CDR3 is TGTGCCATCAGCAGGGACAGGGGCATTAATTCACCCCTCCACTTT.

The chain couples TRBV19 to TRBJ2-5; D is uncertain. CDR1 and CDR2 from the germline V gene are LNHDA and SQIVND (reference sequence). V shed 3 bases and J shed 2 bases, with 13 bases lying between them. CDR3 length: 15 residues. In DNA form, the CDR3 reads TGTGCCAGTAGTATGATCGGGCTCGGGCAAGAGACCCAGTACTTC. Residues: CASSMIGLGQETQYF. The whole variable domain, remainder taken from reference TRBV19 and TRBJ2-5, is DGGITQSPKYLFRKEGQNVTLSCEQNLNHDAMYWYRQDPGQGLRLIYYSQIVNDFQKGDIAEGYSVSREKKESFPLTVTSAQKNPTAFYLCASSMIGLGQETQYFGPGTRLLVL.

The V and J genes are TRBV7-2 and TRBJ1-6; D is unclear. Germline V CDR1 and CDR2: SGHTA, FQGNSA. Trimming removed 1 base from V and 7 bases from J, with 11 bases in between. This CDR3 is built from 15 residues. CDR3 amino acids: CASSLVGFRNSPLHF. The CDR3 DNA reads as TGTGCCAGCAGCTTAGTGGGCTTTCGCAATTCACCCCTCCACTTT.

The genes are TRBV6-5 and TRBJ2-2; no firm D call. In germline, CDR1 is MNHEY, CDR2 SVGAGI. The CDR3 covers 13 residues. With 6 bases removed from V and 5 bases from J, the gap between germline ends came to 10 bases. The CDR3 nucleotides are TGTGCCAGCAGCCCATGGGGAACCGGGGAGCTGTTTTTT. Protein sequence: CASSPWGTGELFF.

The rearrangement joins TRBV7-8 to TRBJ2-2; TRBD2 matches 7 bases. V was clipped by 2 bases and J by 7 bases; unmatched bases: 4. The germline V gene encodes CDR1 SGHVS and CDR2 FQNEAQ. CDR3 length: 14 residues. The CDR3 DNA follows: TGTGCCAGCAGCTTAACGGGGAGGGGCGGGGAGCTGTTTTTT. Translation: CASSLTGRGGELFF.

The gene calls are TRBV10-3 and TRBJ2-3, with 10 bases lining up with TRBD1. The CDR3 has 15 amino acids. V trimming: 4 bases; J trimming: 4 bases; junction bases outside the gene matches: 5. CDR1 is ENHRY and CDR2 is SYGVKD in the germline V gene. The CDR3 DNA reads TGTGCCATCAGTGCCCTGACAGGGGGCGCAGATACGCAGTATTTT. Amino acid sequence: CAISALTGGADTQYF.

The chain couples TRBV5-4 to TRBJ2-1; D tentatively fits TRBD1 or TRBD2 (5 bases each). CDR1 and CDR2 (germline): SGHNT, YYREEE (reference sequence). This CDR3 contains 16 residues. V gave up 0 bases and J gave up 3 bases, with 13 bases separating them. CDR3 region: CASSLGVGRHYNEQFF. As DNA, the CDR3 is TGTGCCAGCAGCTTGGGAGTGGGACGCCACTACAATGAGCAGTTCTTC.

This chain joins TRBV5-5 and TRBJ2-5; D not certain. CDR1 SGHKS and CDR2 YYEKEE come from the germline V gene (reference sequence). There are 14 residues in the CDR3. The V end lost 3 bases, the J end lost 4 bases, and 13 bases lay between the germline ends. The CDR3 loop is CASSSFTNAETQYF. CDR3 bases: TGTGCCAGCAGCTCTTTTACCAATGCAGAGACCCAGTACTTC.

CDR3 in DNA: TGTGCCAGCAGCTTAGGGACAGGGGGTACCGGTCGGTACGAGCAGTACTTC. It encodes CASSLGTGGTGRYEQYF. The V call is TRBV7-8, the J call TRBJ2-7; 10 positions agree with TRBD1. Germline CDR1 and CDR2: SGHVS and FQNEAQ. With 1 base clipped from V and 4 bases from J, the junction kept 10 bases outside the gene matches. There are 17 residues in the CDR3.

CDR3 nucleotides: TGTGCCAGCAGTTACTCACCTAGCGGGAGAATGGATACGCAGTATTTT. Protein: CASSYSPSGRMDTQYF. The chain has TRBV6-5 and TRBJ2-3; 10 bases are a match to TRBD2. Germline CDR1 MNHEY, CDR2 SVGAGI. This CDR3 is 16 amino acids long. V lost 0 bases and J lost 6; bases outside the gene matches: 6.

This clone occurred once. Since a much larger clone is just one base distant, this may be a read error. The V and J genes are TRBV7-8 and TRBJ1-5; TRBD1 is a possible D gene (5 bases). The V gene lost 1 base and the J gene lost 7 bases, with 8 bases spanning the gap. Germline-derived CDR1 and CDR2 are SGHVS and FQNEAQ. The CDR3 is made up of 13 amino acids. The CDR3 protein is CASSLERGQPQHF. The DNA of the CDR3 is TGTGCCAGCAGCTTAGAGAGGGGACAGCCCCAGCATTTT.

The CDR3 sequence is CASSLLWGGVSPLHF. The CDR3 region has the DNA TGTGCCAGCAGCTTGTTGTGGGGGGGAGTTTCACCCCTCCACTTT. The V call is TRBV5-8, the J call TRBJ1-6, with a possible D match to TRBD1 (5 bases). Germline values: CDR1 SGHTS, CDR2 YDEGEE. Trimming stripped 1 base from V and 9 bases from J, with 14 bases between. The CDR3 is 15 amino acids.

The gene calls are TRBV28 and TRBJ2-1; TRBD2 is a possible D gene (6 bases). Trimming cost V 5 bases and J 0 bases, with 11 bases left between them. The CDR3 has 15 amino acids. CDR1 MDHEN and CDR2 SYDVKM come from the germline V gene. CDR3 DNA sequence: TGTGCCAGCAGTCCTAGCGTAAGCTCCTACAATGAGCAGTTCTTC. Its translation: CASSPSVSSYNEQFF. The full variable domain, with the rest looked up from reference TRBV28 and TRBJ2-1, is DVKVTQSSRYLVKRTGEKVFLECVQDMDHENMFWYRQDPGLGLRLIYFSYDVKMKEKGDIPEGYSVSREKKERFSLILESASTNQTSMYLCASSPSVSSYNEQFFGPGTRLTVL.

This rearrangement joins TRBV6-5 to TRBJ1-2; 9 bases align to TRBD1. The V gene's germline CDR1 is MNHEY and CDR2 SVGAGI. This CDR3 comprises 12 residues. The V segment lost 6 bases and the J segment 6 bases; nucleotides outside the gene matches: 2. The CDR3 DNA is TGTGCCAGCAGCCGGACAGGGGATGGCTACACCTTC. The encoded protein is CASSRTGDGYTF.

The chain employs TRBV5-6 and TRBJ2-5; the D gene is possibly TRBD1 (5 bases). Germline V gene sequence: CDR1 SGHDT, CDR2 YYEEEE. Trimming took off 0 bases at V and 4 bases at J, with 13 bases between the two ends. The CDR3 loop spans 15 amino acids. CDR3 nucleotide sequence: TGTGCCAGCAGCTTGGGGGTGGGGCTCCGAGAGACCCAGTACTTC. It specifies CASSLGVGLRETQYF. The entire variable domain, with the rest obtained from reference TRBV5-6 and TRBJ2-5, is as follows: DAGVTQSPTHLIKTRGQQVTLRCSPKSGHDTVSWYQQALGQGPQFIFQYYEEEERQRGNFPDRFSGHQFPNYSSELNVNALLLGDSALYLCASSLGVGLRETQYFGPGTRLLVL.

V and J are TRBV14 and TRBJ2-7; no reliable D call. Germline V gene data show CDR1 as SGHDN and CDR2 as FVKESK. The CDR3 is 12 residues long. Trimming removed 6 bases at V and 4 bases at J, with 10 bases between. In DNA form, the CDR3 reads TGTGCCAGCAGTTACGACGGTTACGAGCAGTACTTC. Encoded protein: CASSYDGYEQYF.

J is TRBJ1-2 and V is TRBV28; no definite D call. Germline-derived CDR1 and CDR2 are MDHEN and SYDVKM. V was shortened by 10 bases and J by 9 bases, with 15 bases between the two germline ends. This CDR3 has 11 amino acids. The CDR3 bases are TGTGCCACCTTGGGCGGTCGTAGCTACACCTTC. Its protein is CATLGGRSYTF.

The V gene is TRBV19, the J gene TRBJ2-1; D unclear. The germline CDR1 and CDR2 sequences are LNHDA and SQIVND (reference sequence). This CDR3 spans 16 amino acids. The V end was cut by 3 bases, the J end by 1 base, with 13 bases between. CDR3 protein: CASSINLLGSYNEQFF. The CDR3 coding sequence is TGTGCCAGTAGTATTAACTTGCTGGGGTCCTACAATGAGCAGTTCTTC.

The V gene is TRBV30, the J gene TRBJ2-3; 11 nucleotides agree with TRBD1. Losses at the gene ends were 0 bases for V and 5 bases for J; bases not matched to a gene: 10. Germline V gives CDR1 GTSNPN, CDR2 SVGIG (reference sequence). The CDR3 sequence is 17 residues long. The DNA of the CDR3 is TGTGCCTGGAGTGTAACCTTCGGACAGGGGGCGATAGATACGCAGTATTTT. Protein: CAWSVTFGQGAIDTQYF.